This T cell receptor (beta chain) was identified in a study of blood T cell repertoires in COVID-19. The repertoire was sequenced with immunoSEQ multiplex PCR; TCRdb's copy has only in-frame clones and lacks some. The sample records around 70,000 clones, around 86% being singletons. CDR1 is SGHTA and CDR2 is FQGNSA in the germline V gene. This CDR3 is built from 16 residues. The V gene end was trimmed by 0 bases and the J gene end by 5 bases; junction bases not matched to a gene: 6. The clonotype comes from a man aged 50-60 years with active COVID-19. V is TRBV7-2 and J is TRBJ2-5, with 10 bases that match TRBD2. Sequenced: peripheral blood. The CDR3 sequence: CASSLARASGSETQYF. The DNA for the CDR3 is TGTGCCAGCAGCTTAGCGCGGGCTAGCGGGAGTGAGACCCAGTACTTC.